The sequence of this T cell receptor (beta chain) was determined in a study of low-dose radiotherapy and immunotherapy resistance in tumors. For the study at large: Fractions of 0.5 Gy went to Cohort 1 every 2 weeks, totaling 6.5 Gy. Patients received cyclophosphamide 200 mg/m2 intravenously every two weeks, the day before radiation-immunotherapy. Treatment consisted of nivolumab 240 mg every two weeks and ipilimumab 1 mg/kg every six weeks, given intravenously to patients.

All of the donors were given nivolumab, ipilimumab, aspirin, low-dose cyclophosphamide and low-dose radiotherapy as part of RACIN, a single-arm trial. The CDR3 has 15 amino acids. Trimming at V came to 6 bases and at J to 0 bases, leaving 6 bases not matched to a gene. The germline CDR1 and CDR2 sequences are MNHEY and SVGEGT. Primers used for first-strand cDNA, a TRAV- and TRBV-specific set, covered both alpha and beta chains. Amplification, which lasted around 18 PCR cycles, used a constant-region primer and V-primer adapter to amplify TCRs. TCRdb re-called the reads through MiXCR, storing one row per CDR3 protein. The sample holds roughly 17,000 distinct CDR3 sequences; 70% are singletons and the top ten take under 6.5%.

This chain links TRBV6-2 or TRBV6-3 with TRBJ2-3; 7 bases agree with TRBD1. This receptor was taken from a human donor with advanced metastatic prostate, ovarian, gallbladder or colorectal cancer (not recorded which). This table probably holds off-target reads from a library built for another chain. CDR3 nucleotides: TGTGCCAGCAGGCCCGGGACAGCTAGCACAGATACGCAGTATTTT. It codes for CASRPGTASTDTQYF.